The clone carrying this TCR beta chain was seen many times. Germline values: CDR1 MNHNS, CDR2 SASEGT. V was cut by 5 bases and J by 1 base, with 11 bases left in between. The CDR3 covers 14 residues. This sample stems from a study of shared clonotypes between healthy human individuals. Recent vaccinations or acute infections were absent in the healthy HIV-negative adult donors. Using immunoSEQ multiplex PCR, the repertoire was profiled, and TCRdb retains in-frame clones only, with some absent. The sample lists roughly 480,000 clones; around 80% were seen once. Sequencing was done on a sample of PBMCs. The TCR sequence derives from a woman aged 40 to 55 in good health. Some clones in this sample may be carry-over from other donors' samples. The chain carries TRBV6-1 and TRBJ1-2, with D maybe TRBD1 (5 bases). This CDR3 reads CASSIQGLNYGYTF. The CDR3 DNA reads TGTGCCAGCAGTATCCAGGGACTTAACTATGGCTACACCTTC.